Here is one TCR beta chain with its context. Antigen specificity is unknown. TCRdb re-analysed the RT-PCR reads in MiXCR, keeping a single row per CDR3 protein. Of about 620,000 distinct CDR3 sequences listed, about 11% were seen once; the top ten hold approximately 10%. This entry belongs to a study of response to subunit inactivated influenza vaccine. Germline CDR1 MNHEY, CDR2 SMNVEV (reference sequence). After removal of 4 bases from V and 6 bases from J, the junction contained 4 bases not matched to a gene. The CDR3 is 13 amino acids. Overall study results and limits: There was a suggestion from the authors that each seasonal influenza vaccination recruits few new T cells.

The chain combines TRBV27 with TRBJ2-7, with 9 bases that match TRBD1. The receptor was isolated from a man between 50 and 59 years old who received an inactivated influenza vaccine. Specimen: PBMCs from blood, collected on the day of vaccination. The CDR3 DNA is TGTGCCAGCAGTTGGGGACAGGGTTTCGAGCAGTACTTC. Translating gives CASSWGQGFEQYF.